This T cell receptor (beta chain) came from a study of radiotherapy plus CTLA-4 blockade in lung cancer. Notes on the study in general: TCR clones originating in tumors grew in number in blood after radiotherapy plus ipilimumab.

J gave up 1 base and V 3 bases, and 5 bases lay outside the gene matches. CDR1 LNHNV and CDR2 YYDKDF come from the germline V gene (reference sequence). The CDR3 runs to 15 residues. Remarks on this clone: The antigen remains undetermined.

Produced via immunoSEQ multiplex PCR; TCRdb's table is partial and in-frame only. The sample lists around 71,000 clones; less than 85% were seen once. Receiving focal radiation plus CTLA-4 blockade with ipilimumab were patients who had chemo-refractory metastatic non-small-cell lung cancer. The source was peripheral blood, collected from a patient treated with radiotherapy plus ipilimumab. The clonotype comes from a human donor with non-small cell lung cancer whose response to radiotherapy plus ipilimumab could not be evaluated. Some clones in this sample may be carry-over from other donors' samples. The rearrangement joins TRBV15 to TRBJ1-2, with 7 positions matching TRBD1. The CDR3 is CATSRTGTFNYGYTF. The CDR3, as DNA: TGTGCCACCAGCAGGACAGGGACCTTTAACTATGGCTACACCTTC.